These 18 T cell receptor beta chains originate from one sample sequenced in a study of CD8 T cell repertoires and HIV-1 epitope variants. Generated by immunoSEQ multiplex PCR, the TCRdb table keeps only in-frame clones and is missing some. Of about 5,000 clones listed, about two thirds are singletons. These receptors have no identified antigens. The source material was cultured CD8+ T cells derived from PBMCs. Source of these receptors: a male donor with HIV.

This clone was detected only once. The CDR3 spells CASSDLAELSSYNEQFF. DNA for the CDR3: TGTGCCAGCAGTGATTTGGCGGAGCTAAGCTCCTACAATGAGCAGTTCTTC. V and J are TRBV2 and TRBJ2-1, with D uncertain. Trimming took 3 bases from V and 0 from J, leaving 15 bases between them. The CDR3 extends over 17 amino acids. From germline, CDR1 is SNHLY and CDR2 FYNNEI.

The chain joins TRBV5-4 to TRBJ2-7; weak D call: TRBD1 (5 bases). The CDR3 extends over 14 amino acids. Germline V gene lookup returns CDR1 SGHNT and CDR2 YYREEE (reference sequence). The V gene lost 0 bases and the J gene lost 7 bases, with 14 bases spanning the gap. This CDR3 is CASSLGQYLREQYF. The CDR3 DNA sequence: TGTGCCAGCAGCTTGGGACAGTACCTTCGTGAGCAGTACTTC.

The chain joins TRBV30 to TRBJ1-2; D gene ambiguous. The CDR3 has 11 residues. CDR1 is GTSNPN and CDR2 is SVGIG in the germline V gene (reference sequence). V was shortened by 6 bases and J by 6 bases, with 11 bases between the two germline ends. CDR3 sequence: CACSGLDGYTF. The DNA for the CDR3 is TGTGCCTGTTCAGGACTTGATGGCTACACCTTC.

This clone was detected only a few times. The chain carries TRBV25-1 and TRBJ1-1; D is unresolved. Per the germline V gene, CDR1 is MGHDK and CDR2 is SYGVNS. The germline V and J ends were trimmed by 1 base and 5 bases, with 14 bases remaining between them. This CDR3 has 15 amino acids. The DNA of the CDR3 is TGTGCCAGCAGTGAATCCCGGGTCTATGGGACTGAAGCTTTCTTT. Its protein product is CASSESRVYGTEAFF.

The rearrangement links TRBV29-1 to TRBJ2-1; D uncertain. V lost 1 base to trimming and J lost 4 bases, with 8 bases between them. Per the germline V gene, CDR1 is SQVTM and CDR2 is ANQGSEA. CDR3 length: 13 residues. The DNA for the CDR3 is TGCAGCGTTGAAGTAGGTCTTTACAATGAGCAGTTCTTC. Amino acid sequence: CSVEVGLYNEQFF.

This chain links TRBV4-3 with TRBJ1-1, with D unclear. CDR3 length: 13 amino acids. V gave up 0 bases and J gave up 6 bases, with 8 bases separating them. Per germline, CDR1 LGHNA and CDR2 YSLEER. CDR3 in DNA: TGCGCCAGCAGCCAAGACCCGAGGGCTGAAGCTTTCTTT. Its translation is CASSQDPRAEAFF.

This clone was seen just once. The rearrangement links TRBV7-9 to TRBJ2-3; D gene unclear. The germline V gene has CDR1 SEHNR and CDR2 FQNEAQ (reference sequence). V shed 5 bases and J shed 2 bases, with 8 bases lying between them. The CDR3 loop spans 13 amino acids. CDR3 protein: CASSQLVTDTQYF. CDR3 nucleotides: TGTGCCAGCAGCCAGTTGGTCACAGATACGCAGTATTTT.

V gene TRBV5-5 combines with J gene TRBJ2-2; D gene unclear. Trimming cost V 0 bases and J 5 bases, with 5 bases left between them. Germline CDR1 SGHKS, CDR2 YYEKEE (reference sequence). CDR3 length equals 13 residues. The CDR3 coding sequence is TGTGCCAGCAGCTTGGCCGGTACCGGGGAGCTGTTTTTT. It yields the protein CASSLAGTGELFF.

The J gene is TRBJ2-1, the V gene TRBV5-6; the match to TRBD1 covers 11 bases. CDR3 length: 15 residues. The V gene's germline CDR1 is SGHDT and CDR2 YYEEEE. V was pared by 2 bases and J by 7 bases, with 5 bases of the junction left unmatched. The CDR3 DNA reads as TGTGCCAGCAGCTTCGGACAGGGGGCGGATAATGAGCAGTTCTTC. It codes for CASSFGQGADNEQFF.

CDR3 sequence reads: CASKGTASTDTQYF. DNA of the CDR3: TGTGCCAGCAAGGGGACAGCGAGCACAGATACGCAGTATTTT. This chain links TRBV9 with TRBJ2-3, with 7 bases lining up with TRBD1. J lost 0 bases, V lost 6 bases, and 4 bases had no gene match. CDR3 length: 14 amino acids. CDR1 is SGDLS and CDR2 is YYNGEE in the germline V gene.

The rearrangement joins TRBV27 to TRBJ1-1; possibly TRBD1 for D (5 bases). V was cut by 3 bases and J by 5 bases, with 13 bases left in between. Germline V gene data show CDR1 as MNHEY and CDR2 as SMNVEV (reference sequence). CDR3 length equals 14 residues. The chain's CDR3 is CASSLDIGGTEAFF. In DNA, the CDR3 is TGTGCCAGCAGTTTGGACATCGGAGGGACTGAAGCTTTCTTT.

The V call is TRBV5-1, the J call TRBJ1-1; tentative D call: TRBD1 (5 bases). The ends were cut back, 1 base at V and 4 bases at J, with 8 bases in the middle. This CDR3 is 13 amino acids long. The germline gives CDR1 SGHRS, CDR2 YFSETQ. The CDR3 sequence: CASSLPGGTEAFF. CDR3 coding DNA: TGCGCCAGCAGCTTGCCGGGGGGCACTGAAGCTTTCTTT.

The rearrangement links TRBV6-1 to TRBJ2-7; 9 nucleotides line up with TRBD2. V gave up 4 bases and J gave up 1 base; unmatched junction bases: 11. From germline, CDR1 is MNHNS and CDR2 SASEGT. This CDR3 contains 17 residues. CDR3 nucleotides: TGTGCCAGCAGTGCCTCGGTGGTAGCGGGAGATTCCTACGAGCAGTACTTC. It codes for CASSASVVAGDSYEQYF.

Comments on this clone: Other nucleotide sequences in the sample specify the same CDR3. The rearrangement joins TRBV11-1 to TRBJ1-2, with a possible D match to TRBD1 (5 bases). The CDR3 runs to 14 residues. V dropped 5 bases and J dropped 3 bases, with 13 bases sitting between them. Germline lookup yields CDR1 SGHAT and CDR2 FQDESV (reference sequence). As DNA, the CDR3 is TGTGCCAGCAGCCCTGGGACTTCCGACTATGGCTACACCTTC. Translating gives CASSPGTSDYGYTF.

This clone was counted a few times. The gene calls are TRBV4-1 and TRBJ1-2; D call uncertain. Trimming removed 4 bases from V and 6 bases from J, with 18 bases in between. Germline values: CDR1 MGHRA, CDR2 YSYEKL. The CDR3 is 15 amino acids. DNA of the CDR3: TGCGCCAGCAGCCCAGGTATGGCGCGGCTGGATGGCTACACCTTC. As protein: CASSPGMARLDGYTF.

The J gene is TRBJ2-1, the V gene TRBV5-5, with D perhaps TRBD1 (6 bases). This CDR3 is 14 amino acids long. Between the trimmed V and J ends, which lost 6 bases and 5 bases, there was a span of 15 bases. Germline V gene sequence: CDR1 SGHKS, CDR2 YYEKEE (reference sequence). This CDR3 reads CASTQGTNNNEQFF. The CDR3 DNA sequence: TGTGCCAGCACCCAAGGGACAAACAACAATGAGCAGTTCTTC.

The chain links TRBV19 to TRBJ2-7; no clear D gene. Deletions cut 2 bases from V and 6 bases from J, with 11 bases between. CDR1 LNHDA and CDR2 SQIVND come from the germline V gene (reference sequence). The CDR3 sequence is 13 residues long. The CDR3 sequence: CASSISVSGEQYF. For the CDR3, the DNA is TGTGCCAGTAGTATAAGCGTTTCGGGCGAGCAGTACTTC.

In this sample, this clone turned up a few times. The V and J genes are TRBV4-3 and TRBJ2-7; D perhaps matches TRBD1 (7 bases). Germline CDR1 is LGHNA and CDR2 is YSLEER. The CDR3 runs 16 residues. V was clipped by 0 bases and J by 1 base, with 13 bases between them. CDR3 region: CASSQDWAGGSYEQYF. CDR3 bases: TGCGCCAGCAGCCAAGATTGGGCAGGGGGGTCCTACGAGCAGTACTTC.